The source of this T cell receptor beta chain is a study of shared clonotypes between healthy human individuals. Findings and limits, study-wide: Generation probability values for non-shared clonotypes were lower than those for clonotypes shared by all four donors. The sharing of 5% to 6.5% of naive CD4 clonotypes was seen across several donors.

Germline-derived CDR1 and CDR2 are SEHNR and FQNEAQ (reference sequence). V gave up 5 bases and J gave up 8 bases; unmatched junction bases: 8. This CDR3 region has 14 residues. A word on this clone: Its antigen is still unknown.

Profiling relied on immunoSEQ multiplex PCR, and the TCRdb table lists in-frame clones only, not all of them. Altogether about 2.1 million clones are present, around 93% being singletons, with the ten largest covering over 1.5%. Naive CD8 cells lacked CD45RO, underwent positive selection for CCR7 and left out terminally differentiated effector memory CD45RA+ cells. This TCR was sampled from a man aged 18 to 29 in good health. Some clones in this sample may be carry-over from other donors' samples. The chain joins TRBV7-9 to TRBJ1-4; 7 bases agree with TRBD1. Material: naive CD8+ T cells from PBMCs. The CDR3 protein is CASSAAGGREKLFF. The CDR3 DNA is TGTGCCAGCAGCGCCGCAGGGGGAAGGGAAAAACTGTTTTTT.